These 28 T cell receptor beta chains were all obtained from the same sample, sequenced in a study of neurological immune-mediated disorders. TCRdb redid the calling of the 5' RACE reads with MiXCR, one entry per CDR3 protein. The sample holds tens of thousands of distinct CDR3 sequences; 12% are singletons and the top ten take roughly 1.3%. Sequencing input: PBMCs. Receptors were obtained from a female donor in good health.

The chain couples TRBV3-1 to TRBJ1-1, with a weak D call TRBD1 (6 bases). Trimming took 10 bases from V and 7 from J, leaving 28 bases between them. CDR3 size: 16 residues. In germline, CDR1 is LGHDT, CDR2 YNNKEL (reference sequence). CDR3 DNA sequence: TGTGCCAACAGTCCCTTGGGGGGGGCGGATTTGGTTGAAGCTTTCTTT. Amino acid sequence: CANSPLGGADLVEAFF.

This clonotype was picked up many times. The chain joins TRBV3-1 to TRBJ2-7; the match to TRBD1 covers 8 bases. The CDR3 covers 15 residues. From germline, CDR1 is LGHDT and CDR2 YNNKEL (reference sequence). Trimming removed 3 bases from V and 3 bases from J; junction bases left unmatched: 7. The CDR3 here is CASSQDRVGLYEQYF. The CDR3 region has the DNA TGTGCCAGCAGCCAGGACAGGGTGGGCCTCTACGAGCAGTACTTC.

This clonotype was detected many times. J is TRBJ2-2 and V is TRBV7-8, with TRBD2 matching over 9 bases. The CDR3 length is 17 residues. Germline values: CDR1 SGHVS, CDR2 FQNEAQ. V trimming: 1 base; J trimming: 4 bases; junction bases outside the gene matches: 7. CDR3 sequence reads: CASSLVQLAGITGELFF. CDR3 nucleotides: TGTGCCAGCAGCTTAGTCCAGCTAGCGGGAATCACCGGGGAGCTGTTTTTT.

This clonotype was counted at least ten times. The chain employs TRBV6-6 and TRBJ1-2, with D hard to call. The CDR3 totals 15 residues. Germline lookup yields CDR1 MNHNY and CDR2 SVGAGI (reference sequence). Trimming stripped 0 bases from V and 3 bases from J, with 11 bases between. CDR3 amino acids: CASSYSRVGDYGYTF. In nucleotides, the CDR3 is TGTGCCAGCAGTTACTCGAGGGTCGGTGACTATGGCTACACCTTC.

This clonotype was counted at least ten times. V gene TRBV7-9 combines with J gene TRBJ2-1; 8 nucleotides agree with TRBD2. CDR1 and CDR2 (germline): SEHNR, FQNEAQ (reference sequence). The CDR3 covers 16 residues. With V trimmed by 3 bases and J by 12 bases, 16 bases remained unmatched. The chain's CDR3 is CASSFSGAGARSVQFF. The CDR3 DNA reads as TGTGCCAGCAGCTTTAGCGGGGCGGGAGCTCGAAGTGTGCAGTTCTTC.

This clonotype appeared many times. The V and J genes are TRBV6-2 or TRBV6-3 and TRBJ2-2; no reliable D call. Germline CDR1 is MNHEY and CDR2 is SVGEGT. The ends were cut back, 6 bases at V and 4 bases at J, with 9 bases in the middle. The CDR3 has 13 residues. Here the CDR3 DNA reads TGTGCCAGCAGACTGACTTCCACCGGGGAGCTGTTTTTT. This encodes CASRLTSTGELFF.

Many counts were recorded for this clonotype. The rearrangement links TRBV5-1 to TRBJ2-7, with D tentatively TRBD2 (6 bases). The CDR3 has 14 amino acids. Germline V gives CDR1 SGHRS, CDR2 YFSETQ. Trimming removed 4 bases from V and 7 bases from J, with 18 bases in between. Here the CDR3 reads CASSPGTEGGEQYF. Here the CDR3 DNA reads TGCGCCAGCAGCCCGGGGACGGAGGGTGGGGAGCAGTACTTC. Based on the CDR3 plus reference TRBV5-1 and TRBJ2-7, the full variable domain is KAGVTQTPRYLIKTRGQQVTLSCSPISGHRSVSWYQQTPGQGLQFLFEYFSETQRNKGNFPGRFSGRQFSNSRSEMNVSTLELGDSALYLCASSPGTEGGEQYFGPGTRLTVT.

This clonotype was observed many times. The chain employs TRBV5-1 and TRBJ1-1, with 8 bases that match TRBD1. Germline CDR1 reads SGHRS; CDR2 reads YFSETQ. The CDR3 has 15 residues. The J segment lost 4 bases and the V segment lost 1 base, leaving 6 bases of the junction unmatched. The CDR3 nucleotides read TGCGCCAGCAGCTTGATAGGACAGGGAAGCACTGAAGCTTTCTTT. It encodes CASSLIGQGSTEAFF.

This clonotype was observed at least ten times. V is TRBV5-1 and J is TRBJ1-2; possibly TRBD1 for D (5 bases). CDR1 is SGHRS, CDR2 YFSETQ, per germline. The CDR3 loop spans 15 amino acids. Trimming pared 5 bases from V and 5 bases from J, leaving 19 bases between. CDR3 sequence reads: CASSTPGEGRYGYTF. The CDR3 coding sequence is TGCGCCAGCAGTACCCCTGGGGAGGGGCGATATGGCTACACCTTC.

This clonotype was seen repeatedly, ten times or more. This sequence joins TRBV7-6 and TRBJ2-3; D gene unclear. V lost 3 bases and J lost 0, with 7 bases in between. The CDR3 consists of 14 residues. Per germline, CDR1 SGHVS and CDR2 FNYEAQ. Here the CDR3 DNA reads TGTGCCAGCAGCTTTCCGGACAGCACAGATACGCAGTATTTT. This encodes CASSFPDSTDTQYF.

This clonotype was seen ten or more times. The V call is TRBV7-2, the J call TRBJ2-1; TRBD2 matches at 9 bases. V lost 3 bases and J lost 0; bases outside the gene matches: 3. The CDR3 length is 16 residues. The V gene's germline CDR1 is SGHTA and CDR2 FQGNSA. The CDR3 nucleotides are TGTGCCAGCAGCTTCGGACTAGCGCTCTCCTACAATGAGCAGTTCTTC. Residues: CASSFGLALSYNEQFF.

This clonotype was counted ten times or more. The gene calls are TRBV11-2 and TRBJ1-1; maybe TRBD1 (5 bases). Trimming took 6 bases from V and 5 from J, leaving 10 bases between them. This CDR3 contains 12 residues. Germline V CDR1 and CDR2: SGHAT, FQNNGV. CDR3 in DNA: TGTGCCAGCAGGCATCGGGGGACTGAAGCTTTCTTT. Protein product: CASRHRGTEAFF.

This clonotype was recorded at least ten times. The genes are TRBV5-1 and TRBJ1-1; TRBD1 is a possible D gene (5 bases). This CDR3 is built from 14 residues. The germline V gene has CDR1 SGHRS and CDR2 YFSETQ. Trimming pared 3 bases from V and 4 bases from J, leaving 13 bases between. The chain's CDR3 is CASSSTPGGTEAFF. The CDR3 nucleotides are TGCGCCAGCAGCTCAACACCCGGGGGCACTGAAGCTTTCTTT.

This clonotype was seen at least ten times. The rearrangement links TRBV18 to TRBJ1-5; D uncertain. The CDR3 loop spans 14 amino acids. Looked up from germline, CDR1 is KGHSH and CDR2 is LQKENI. With 2 bases removed from V and 7 bases from J, the gap between germline ends came to 12 bases. CDR3 nucleotides: TGTGCCAGCTCACCAGGGGTGGAGGGACAGCCCCAGCATTTT. This encodes CASSPGVEGQPQHF.

In this sample, this clonotype turned up many times. The chain is built from TRBV6-6 and TRBJ1-2, with D possibly TRBD1 on 6 matching bases. Looked up from germline, CDR1 is MNHNY and CDR2 is SVGAGI (reference sequence). Trimming removed 2 bases at V and 7 bases at J, with 11 bases between. This CDR3 region has 13 residues. The CDR3 spells CASSYLGQSGYTF. DNA for the CDR3: TGTGCCAGCAGTTACCTAGGACAGTCTGGCTACACCTTC.

V gene TRBV18 combines with J gene TRBJ2-1, with D unresolved. The CDR3 is 14 amino acids. The V gene's germline CDR1 is KGHSH and CDR2 LQKENI. Trimming stripped 3 bases from V and 5 bases from J, with 11 bases between. CDR3 DNA: TGTGCCAGCTCACCTCGTAGAGGCGACAATGAGCAGTTCTTC. The encoded protein is CASSPRRGDNEQFF.

Regarding this clonotype: A much bigger clone sits one base away, suggesting this may be a read error. This chain uses TRBV15 with TRBJ1-1; no definite D call. The germline CDR1 and CDR2 sequences are LNHNV and YYDKDF (reference sequence). This CDR3 is 17 amino acids long. Between the trimmed V and J ends, which lost 3 bases and 1 base, there was a span of 18 bases. CDR3 region: CATSSVVRVGQNTEAFF. The CDR3 nucleotides are TGTGCCACCAGCAGTGTAGTTCGGGTAGGGCAGAACACTGAAGCTTTCTTT.

This clonotype was seen repeatedly, ten times or more. This rearrangement joins TRBV5-1 to TRBJ2-7; D may match TRBD1 or TRBD2 (5 bases each). Germline V CDR1 and CDR2: SGHRS, YFSETQ. With 0 bases removed from V and 3 bases from J, the gap between germline ends came to 22 bases. There are 18 residues in the CDR3. The CDR3 sequence is CASSLAGSSGPRYYEQYF. As DNA, the CDR3 is TGCGCCAGCAGCTTGGCCGGCTCCTCGGGACCCAGATACTACGAGCAGTACTTC.

This clonotype appeared many times. The chain has TRBV5-1 and TRBJ2-7, with D maybe TRBD1 (6 bases). Deletions cut 3 bases from V and 5 bases from J, with 9 bases between. The germline CDR1 and CDR2 sequences are SGHRS and YFSETQ. CDR3 size: 12 residues. The CDR3 protein is CASSSRGHEQYF. DNA for the CDR3: TGCGCCAGCAGCTCCAGGGGCCACGAGCAGTACTTC.

This clonotype has ten or more counts. The CDR3 nucleotides read TGCAGTGCTAGACCGGGGGCAGGTTGGGAGACCCAGTACTTC. This gives the protein CSARPGAGWETQYF. The genes are TRBV20-1 and TRBJ2-5, with D tentatively TRBD1 or TRBD2 (6 bases each). Trimming stripped 2 bases from V and 5 bases from J, with 15 bases between. CDR1 and CDR2 from the germline V gene are DFQATT and SNEGSKA (reference sequence). The CDR3 is 14 residues long.

In the case of this clonotype: At one boundary the junction diverges from the germline segment, which might be a read error. V gene TRBV7-8 combines with J gene TRBJ2-3, with D possibly TRBD2 on 5 matching bases. This CDR3 spans 15 amino acids. Germline values: CDR1 SGHVS, CDR2 FQNEAQ. Written as DNA, the CDR3 is TGTACCAGCAGCTTATTTAGCGCTAGCACAGATACGCAGTATTTT. This encodes CTSSLFSASTDTQYF.

This clonotype was detected ten times or more. The chain carries TRBV5-1 and TRBJ2-7, with D tentatively TRBD2 (6 bases). The germline CDR1 and CDR2 sequences are SGHRS and YFSETQ. The CDR3 contains 13 residues. V shed 6 bases and J shed 6 bases, with 16 bases lying between them. The CDR3 is CASTSGADVEQYF. CDR3 in DNA: TGCGCCAGCACCTCGGGAGCTGATGTCGAGCAGTACTTC.

This clonotype has a count of ten or more. The rearrangement uses TRBV6-5 and TRBJ2-3, with TRBD2 as a possible D gene (5 bases). Germline V gives CDR1 MNHEY, CDR2 SVGAGI. The CDR3 runs 11 residues. Between the trimmed V and J ends, which lost 10 bases and 4 bases, there was a span of 9 bases. The CDR3 DNA sequence: TGTGCCACCATGCGGGCAGATACGCAGTATTTT. Its protein product is CATMRADTQYF.

This clonotype was picked up many times. The chain links TRBV11-2 to TRBJ2-6, with unresolved D. V lost 3 bases to trimming and J lost 2 bases, with 11 bases between them. The CDR3 runs to 16 residues. Looked up from germline, CDR1 is SGHAT and CDR2 is FQNNGV. CDR3 sequence reads: CASSLRKRPGANVLTF. CDR3 DNA sequence: TGTGCCAGCAGCTTGAGGAAAAGGCCTGGGGCCAACGTCCTGACTTTC.

This clonotype has at least ten counts. The chain employs TRBV5-1 and TRBJ1-2, with 8 bases identical to TRBD1. The CDR3 has 14 amino acids. The V and J ends lost 0 bases and 5 bases, in that order; junction bases with no gene match: 3. CDR1 is SGHRS and CDR2 is YFSETQ in the germline V gene. The CDR3 nucleotides are TGCGCCAGCAGCTTGGAAGACAGGGGATATGGCTACACCTTC. Translating it yields CASSLEDRGYGYTF.

This clonotype was observed at least ten times. The V and J genes are TRBV12-3 or TRBV12-4 and TRBJ2-1; weak D call: TRBD2 (6 bases). V lost 6 bases and J lost 2, with 14 bases in between. The CDR3 runs to 15 residues. The CDR3 nucleotides read TGTGCCAGCAGCCTCCGGAGGGCCGCCTACAATGAGCAGTTCTTC. It is translated as CASSLRRAAYNEQFF.

The table lists this clonotype with a few counts. The chain carries TRBV3-1 and TRBJ2-5; possibly TRBD1 or TRBD2 for D (5 bases each). The CDR3 has 14 residues. V lost 4 bases to trimming and J lost 3 bases, with 12 bases between them. Germline loops: CDR1 LGHDT, CDR2 YNNKEL (reference sequence). The CDR3 region is CASSLRDDEETQYF. CDR3 nucleotides: TGTGCCAGCAGCCTCCGGGACGACGAAGAGACCCAGTACTTC.

This clonotype has a count of ten or more. This rearrangement joins TRBV18 to TRBJ1-2, with D unclear. From germline, CDR1 is KGHSH and CDR2 LQKENI. Trimming cost V 3 bases and J 0 bases, with 17 bases left between them. The CDR3 covers 17 residues. CDR3: CASSPTVGAQTNYGYTF. In DNA, the CDR3 is TGTGCCAGCTCACCTACCGTGGGCGCACAGACTAACTATGGCTACACCTTC.